Shown below are 21 T cell receptor beta chains from a single sample sequenced in a study of T-cell memory formation after mild COVID-19. Using its own MiXCR run on the 5' RACE reads, TCRdb lists one record per CDR3 protein. The table lists 410,000 or so distinct CDR3 sequences, 20% to 30% of them singletons. Material: PBMCs or a T cell subset sorted from them (not recorded which). The receptors derive from an adult woman who had mild COVID-19 (a few samples of this study predate the infection). Cell type and time point are not known.

Of note for this clonotype: An end of the junction does not agree with germline; a read error may underlie this. The chain has TRBV29-1 and TRBJ2-3, with TRBD2 matching over 11 bases. Germline V gene sequence: CDR1 SQVTM, CDR2 ANQGSEA. This CDR3 has 17 amino acids. The CDR3 sequence: CRVEDPRLAGSTDTQYF. The CDR3, as DNA: TGCAGAGTTGAAGACCCTAGACTAGCGGGGTCCACAGATACGCAGTATTTT.

The rearrangement joins TRBV6-1 to TRBJ1-1, with unresolved D. Between the trimmed V and J ends, which lost 6 bases and 1 base, there was a span of 3 bases. CDR1 is MNHNS and CDR2 is SASEGT in the germline V gene. The CDR3 consists of 11 residues. This chain's CDR3 is CASRTNTEAFF. The CDR3 coding sequence is TGTGCCAGCAGAACGAACACTGAAGCTTTCTTT.

This clonotype was seen a few times. The chain joins TRBV12-3 or TRBV12-4 to TRBJ2-1, with a tentative D call TRBD2 (5 bases). This CDR3 region has 13 residues. The ends were cut back, 3 bases at V and 9 bases at J, with 12 bases in the middle. CDR3 protein: CASSFSSGIEQFF. CDR3 DNA sequence: TGTGCCAGCAGTTTTAGTTCGGGAATTGAGCAGTTCTTC.

The J gene is TRBJ1-1, the V gene TRBV20-1, with 7 bases that match TRBD1. This CDR3 is built from 19 residues. The trim removed 6 bases at V and 5 bases at J, leaving 27 bases unmatched. Germline assignment: CDR1 DFQATT and CDR2 SNEGSKA (reference sequence). CDR3 residues: CSAKHRGRGSVVYSTEAFF. Here the CDR3 DNA reads TGCAGTGCGAAGCACAGGGGTCGGGGGTCGGTCGTTTATTCTACTGAAGCTTTCTTT.

This clonotype was recorded a few times. CDR3 amino acids: CASTWGLDTQYF. DNA of the CDR3: TGTGCCAGCACCTGGGGCCTTGATACGCAGTATTTT. The rearrangement links TRBV7-8 to TRBJ2-3, with D perhaps matching TRBD1 (5 bases). Germline V lookup: CDR1 SGHVS, CDR2 FQNEAQ. The CDR3 contains 12 residues. V was trimmed by 7 bases and J by 6 bases, leaving 11 bases between them.

The chain links TRBV27 to TRBJ2-1; 8 bases map to TRBD2. V dropped 6 bases and J dropped 4; count of bases not matched to a gene: 11. The CDR3 has 16 residues. Looked up from germline, CDR1 is MNHEY and CDR2 is SMNVEV (reference sequence). CDR3 sequence (DNA): TGTGCCAGCAGACCTCCCGGGGCGGGGGGATACAATGAGCAGTTCTTC. The encoded protein is CASRPPGAGGYNEQFF.

Here the CDR3 reads CSVEDRYRRNTEAFF. In DNA, the CDR3 is TGCAGCGTTGAAGATCGGTATCGGAGGAACACTGAAGCTTTCTTT. The chain links TRBV29-1 to TRBJ1-1; unclear D gene. CDR1 is SQVTM, CDR2 ANQGSEA, per germline. V was trimmed by 0 bases and J by 1 base, leaving 12 bases between them. The CDR3 extends over 15 amino acids.

In this sample, this clonotype turned up once. The chain couples TRBV20-1 to TRBJ1-2; D call uncertain. V lost 2 bases and J 7 bases, leaving 5 bases between the germline ends. This CDR3 is built from 10 residues. Germline V gene lookup returns CDR1 DFQATT and CDR2 SNEGSKA (reference sequence). The CDR3 here is CSARHGGYTF. The CDR3, as DNA: TGCAGTGCTAGACATGGTGGCTACACCTTC.

The rearrangement links TRBV6-5 to TRBJ2-1; TRBD1 is a possible D gene (6 bases). The V gene's germline CDR1 is MNHEY and CDR2 SVGAGI. The CDR3 contains 13 residues. V gave up 0 bases and J gave up 9 bases, with 9 bases separating them. The CDR3 DNA sequence: TGTGCCAGCAGTTACTCGGGGGCAGGTGAGCAGTTCTTC. Its translation: CASSYSGAGEQFF.

This clonotype occurred a few times. The V call is TRBV11-2, the J call TRBJ2-1; D is ambiguous. V was pared by 0 bases and J by 6 bases, with 9 bases between. CDR1 is SGHAT, CDR2 FQNNGV, per germline. This CDR3 is 14 amino acids long. CDR3: CASSLDPGSNEQFF. In nucleotides, the CDR3 is TGTGCCAGCAGCTTAGATCCTGGGTCCAATGAGCAGTTCTTC.

J is TRBJ2-2 and V is TRBV5-5; 9 positions agree with TRBD2. J lost 0 bases, V lost 5 bases, and 2 bases had no gene match. The CDR3 is 15 residues long. Germline values: CDR1 SGHKS, CDR2 YYEKEE (reference sequence). CDR3: CASRREGTNTGELFF. CDR3 bases: TGTGCCAGCAGGCGGGAGGGGACGAACACCGGGGAGCTGTTTTTT.

This clonotype was seen more than once but under ten times. The chain employs TRBV28 and TRBJ2-1; the D call may be TRBD1 or TRBD2 (5 bases each). The CDR3 loop spans 15 amino acids. Trimming took 8 bases from V and 6 from J, leaving 20 bases between them. Per germline, CDR1 MDHEN and CDR2 SYDVKM. CDR3 protein: CASSPPGTALNEQFF. The CDR3 bases are TGTGCCAGCTCACCCCCCGGGACGGCGCTCAATGAGCAGTTCTTC.

This clonotype occurred many times. The chain recombines TRBV29-1 with TRBJ1-1; weak D call: TRBD1 (6 bases). V lost 4 bases, J lost 5 bases, and 20 bases lay in between. Germline values: CDR1 SQVTM, CDR2 ANQGSEA. The CDR3 has 15 residues. CDR3 sequence (DNA): TGCAGCGTTGGGACCGGGGGCGGGAGGAGGACTGAAGCTTTCTTT. This sequence encodes CSVGTGGGRRTEAFF.

The gene calls are TRBV4-1 and TRBJ2-3, with a possible D match to TRBD2 (5 bases). The CDR3 runs to 12 residues. CDR1 is MGHRA and CDR2 is YSYEKL in the germline V gene. V was trimmed by 2 bases and J by 9 bases, leaving 9 bases between them. The CDR3 region is CASSQLAGTQYF. DNA for the CDR3: TGCGCCAGCAGCCAACTAGCAGGAACGCAGTATTTT.

Ten or more counts support this clonotype. This sequence joins TRBV6-2 or TRBV6-3 and TRBJ2-1, with 7 bases matching TRBD1. Trimming at V came to 11 bases and at J to 0 bases, leaving 4 bases not matched to a gene. CDR3 length: 13 residues. Germline CDR1 MNHEY, CDR2 SVGEGT. The CDR3 coding sequence is TGTGCCTGCCGGGACAGCTCCTACAATGAGCAGTTCTTC. Translated, it gives CACRDSSYNEQFF.

The chain couples TRBV6-1 to TRBJ1-1, with no clear D. Germline V gene data show CDR1 as MNHNS and CDR2 as SASEGT. Trimming stripped 5 bases from V and 4 bases from J, with 17 bases between. The CDR3 loop spans 15 amino acids. The CDR3 here is CASSTVPWTGTEAFF. As DNA, the CDR3 is TGTGCCAGCAGTACCGTCCCTTGGACCGGCACTGAAGCTTTCTTT.

This rearrangement joins TRBV4-1 to TRBJ1-2; D is unclear. The V end was cut by 0 bases, the J end by 6 bases, with 11 bases between. The CDR3 length is 14 residues. Germline V CDR1 and CDR2: MGHRA, YSYEKL. The CDR3 loop reads CASSQDGFGNGYTF. In DNA form, the CDR3 reads TGCGCCAGCAGCCAAGATGGGTTCGGCAATGGCTACACCTTC.

This clonotype was seen more than once but under ten times. V and J are TRBV2 and TRBJ2-3; D is ambiguous. V was cut by 2 bases and J by 0 bases, with 6 bases left in between. There are 14 residues in the CDR3. The V gene's germline CDR1 is SNHLY and CDR2 FYNNEI. The CDR3 DNA reads TGTGCCAGCAGTGAATGGGTTAGCACAGATACGCAGTATTTT. Translated: CASSEWVSTDTQYF.

There are a few counts of this clonotype. The chain uses TRBV7-2 and TRBJ2-1, with D tentatively TRBD1 (5 bases). Germline CDR1 and CDR2: SGHTA and FQGNSA. Trimming removed 5 bases from V and 3 bases from J, with 11 bases in between. This CDR3 is 14 amino acids long. The CDR3, as DNA: TGTGCCAGCAGCCTAGACAGAGACTACAATGAGCAGTTCTTC. It specifies CASSLDRDYNEQFF.

The rearrangement joins TRBV6-1 to TRBJ1-5, with no clear D. Per germline, CDR1 MNHNS and CDR2 SASEGT. V gave up 8 bases and J gave up 5 bases, with 4 bases separating them. The CDR3 consists of 10 residues. The CDR3 loop is CASAHQPQHF. DNA of the CDR3: TGTGCCAGCGCCCATCAGCCCCAGCATTTT.

The gene calls are TRBV7-6 and TRBJ2-7, with TRBD2 as a possible D gene (5 bases). The germline gives CDR1 SGHVS, CDR2 FNYEAQ. Trimming took off 3 bases at V and 4 bases at J, with 13 bases between the two ends. This CDR3 spans 14 amino acids. The CDR3 region has the DNA TGTGCCAGCAGCTTGTGGACTGGGGAGTACGAGCAGTACTTC. Its protein product is CASSLWTGEYEQYF.